The rows below give T cell receptor beta chains drawn from one sample of a study of T cells in localized non-small cell lung cancer. This table comes from immunoSEQ multiplex PCR, and its TCRdb copy is limited to in-frame clones, with some not included. Of some 31,000 clones in the sample, around nine tenths were seen once. Sequences were derived from peripheral blood, sampled before any cancer treatment. The receptors were sampled from a woman aged 35 to 70 with stage I lung adenocarcinoma. The CDR3 runs from the conserved cysteine through the conserved F or W. The order of the fields is clone size, J gene, D gene, V gene, CDR3 protein, CDR3 DNA. A D gene is named only where the DNA matches it firmly. The listing skips clone size in some rows; elsewhere it reads once, few, many or a size class.

size: NA
J: TRBJ2-7
D: NA
V: TRBV27
CDR3: CASRRDGFYEQYF
DNA: TGTGCCAGCCGCCGGGACGGATTCTACGAGCAGTACTTC

size: NA
J: TRBJ2-5
D: NA
V: TRBV13
CDR3: CASSPYKGLKETQYF
DNA: TGTGCCAGCAGCCCGTATAAAGGGTTGAAAGAGACCCAGTACTTC

size: NA
J: TRBJ2-1
D: TRBD2
V: TRBV7-9
CDR3: CASSFQRRGGYNEQFF
DNA: TGTGCCAGCAGCTTTCAGAGGCGGGGGGGCTACAATGAGCAGTTCTTC

size: NA
J: TRBJ1-1
D: NA
V: TRBV9
CDR3: CASSVGGTTGTEAFF
DNA: TGTGCCAGCAGCGTAGGTGGAACAACGGGAACTGAAGCTTTCTTT

size: NA
J: TRBJ2-1
D: TRBD1
V: TRBV9
CDR3: CASSGSPGTGYNEQFF
DNA: TGTGCCAGCAGCGGATCCCCCGGGACAGGATACAATGAGCAGTTCTTC

size: few
J: TRBJ1-2
D: TRBD1
V: TRBV10-1
CDR3: CASSERGPHGYTF
DNA: TGCGCCAGCAGTGAAAGGGGGCCGCATGGCTACACCTTC

size: NA
J: TRBJ1-1
D: TRBD1
V: TRBV7-9
CDR3: CASRAPGQGEPEAFF
DNA: TGTGCCAGCAGGGCCCCGGGACAGGGGGAACCTGAAGCTTTCTTT

size: NA
J: TRBJ2-1
D: TRBD2
V: TRBV14
CDR3: CASSPGLPQFF
DNA: TGTGCCAGCAGCCCGGGACTACCCCAGTTCTTC

size: NA
J: TRBJ1-2
D: NA
V: TRBV11-1
CDR3: CASSIEALYGYTF
DNA: TGTGCCAGCAGTATTGAGGCACTGTATGGCTACACCTTC

size: NA
J: TRBJ1-2
D: NA
V: TRBV16
CDR3: CASSQFEAGSYGYTF
DNA: TGTGCCAGCAGCCAATTTGAGGCTGGAAGCTATGGCTACACCTTC

size: NA
J: TRBJ1-2
D: NA
V: TRBV6-5
CDR3: CASSNQGRGYTF
DNA: TGTGCCAGCAGTAACCAGGGTAGGGGCTACACCTTC

size: NA
J: TRBJ2-3
D: NA
V: TRBV27
CDR3: CASSLGGASQGEYF
DNA: TGTGCCAGCAGTCTAGGCGGGGCGAGCCAGGGGGAGTATTTT

size: NA
J: TRBJ2-5
D: TRBD1
V: TRBV15
CDR3: CATTVMGQGYETQYF
DNA: TGTGCCACCACCGTTATGGGACAGGGATACGAGACCCAGTACTTC

size: NA
J: TRBJ1-2
D: NA
V: TRBV5-4
CDR3: CASSSLQGVYF
DNA: TGTGCCAGCAGCTCCTTACAGGGCGTCTACTTC

size: NA
J: TRBJ2-7
D: NA
V: TRBV21-1
CDR3: CASSKSRTTQYEQYF
DNA: TGTGCCAGCAGCAAAAGTAGGACCACGCAATACGAGCAGTACTTC

size: NA
J: TRBJ2-3
D: TRBD1
V: TRBV7-2
CDR3: CASSRDRDRGRSGTDTQYF
DNA: TGTGCCAGCAGTCGAGACCGGGACAGGGGGCGAAGTGGCACAGATACGCAGTATTTT

size: NA
J: TRBJ2-7
D: NA
V: TRBV6-5
CDR3: CATLSYFRDEQYF
DNA: TGTGCCACCCTCTCATATTTCAGGGACGAGCAGTACTTC

size: NA
J: TRBJ2-1
D: NA
V: TRBV7-2
CDR3: CASSLGGNSLSYNEQFF
DNA: TGTGCCAGCAGCTTAGGAGGCAACTCCCTCTCCTACAATGAGCAGTTCTTC

size: few
J: TRBJ1-2
D: TRBD1
V: TRBV6-5
CDR3: CASSYKTGNSHGYTF
DNA: TGTGCCAGCAGTTACAAGACAGGGAACAGCCATGGCTACACCTTC

size: NA
J: TRBJ1-1
D: NA
V: TRBV6-1
CDR3: CASSEPGRRGRTEAFF
DNA: TGTGCCAGCAGTGAACCGGGTCGGAGGGGGAGGACTGAAGCTTTCTTT

size: NA
J: TRBJ2-3
D: NA
V: TRBV7-2
CDR3: CASSARLLAYRYF
DNA: TGTGCCAGCAGCGCCCGACTTCTTGCATATCGGTATTTT

size: few
J: TRBJ1-2
D: TRBD1
V: TRBV9
CDR3: CASSGWTGRGSGYTF
DNA: TGTGCCAGCAGCGGATGGACAGGGAGGGGTAGTGGCTACACCTTC

size: NA
J: TRBJ1-6
D: TRBD1
V: TRBV15
CDR3: CATSRVPTGGYSPLHF
DNA: TGTGCCACCAGCAGAGTCCCGACAGGGGGTTACTCACCCCTCCACTTT